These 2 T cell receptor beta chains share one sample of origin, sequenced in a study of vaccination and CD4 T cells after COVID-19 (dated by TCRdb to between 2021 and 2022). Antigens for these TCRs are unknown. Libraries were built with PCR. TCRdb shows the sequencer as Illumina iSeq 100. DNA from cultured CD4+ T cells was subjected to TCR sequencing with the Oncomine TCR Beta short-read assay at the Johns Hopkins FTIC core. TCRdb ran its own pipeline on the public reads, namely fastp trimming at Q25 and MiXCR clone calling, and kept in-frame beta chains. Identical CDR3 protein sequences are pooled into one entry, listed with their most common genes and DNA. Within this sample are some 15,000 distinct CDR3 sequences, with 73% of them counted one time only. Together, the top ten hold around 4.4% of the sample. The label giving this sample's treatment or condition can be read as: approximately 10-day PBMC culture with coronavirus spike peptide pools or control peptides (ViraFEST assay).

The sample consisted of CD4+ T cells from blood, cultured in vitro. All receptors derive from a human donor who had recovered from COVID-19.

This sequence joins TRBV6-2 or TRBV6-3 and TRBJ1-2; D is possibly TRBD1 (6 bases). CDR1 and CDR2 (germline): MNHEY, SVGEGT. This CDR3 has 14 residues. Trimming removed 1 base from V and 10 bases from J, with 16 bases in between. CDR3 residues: CASSYYKQGRDYTF. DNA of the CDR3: TGTGCCAGCAGTTACTATAAACAGGGAAGGGACTACACCTTC.

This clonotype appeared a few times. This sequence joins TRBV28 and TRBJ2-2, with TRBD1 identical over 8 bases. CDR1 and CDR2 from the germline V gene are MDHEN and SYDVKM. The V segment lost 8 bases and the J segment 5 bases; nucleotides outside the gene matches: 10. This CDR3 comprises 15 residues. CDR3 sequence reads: CASGTRGRITGELFF. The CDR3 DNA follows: TGTGCCAGCGGAACCAGGGGGCGCATTACCGGGGAGCTGTTTTTT.